Given below is one T cell receptor beta chain in context. The data belong to a study of T cell responses to AZD1222 COVID-19 vaccine. The CDR3 loop spans 14 amino acids. The ends lost 6 bases at V and 5 bases at J; junction bases unmatched: 6. The germline V gene encodes CDR1 SEHNR and CDR2 FQNEAQ (reference sequence). Libraries were prepared by immunoSEQ multiplex PCR; TCRdb keeps only in-frame clonotypes and omits some of them. The top ten clones hold about 1% of a sample with some 170,000 clones, 85% to 95% of them seen once. The TCR originated in an adult in good health. The chain links TRBV7-9 to TRBJ1-2; 10 nucleotides agree with TRBD1. The sample here was peripheral blood, taken on day 0 of AZD1222 vaccination. The CDR3: CASRPGTGVYGYTF. Written as DNA, the CDR3 is TGTGCCAGCAGGCCCGGGACAGGGGTTTATGGCTACACCTTC.